These 13 T cell receptor beta chains share one sample of origin, sequenced in a study of identifying expanded T cells in peripheral blood. The repertoire was sequenced with immunoSEQ multiplex PCR; TCRdb's copy has only in-frame clones and lacks some. Among fewer than 110,000 clones, around 90% were seen once, and the ten largest hold roughly 15%. The specimen sequenced was blood. These receptors all come from a person aged 18-70 years in good health.

The table lists this clone with a count of one. The chain uses TRBV7-6 and TRBJ2-7; D gene uncertain. Germline CDR1 reads SGHVS; CDR2 reads FNYEAQ. The CDR3 has 13 residues. V lost 2 bases, J lost 3 bases, and 8 bases lay in between. The DNA for the CDR3 is TGTGCCAGCAGCTTAACGCAGGACTACGAGCAGTACTTC. This encodes CASSLTQDYEQYF. The full variable domain, rest sourced from reference TRBV7-6 and TRBJ2-7, is GAGVSQSPRYKVTKRGQDVALRCDPISGHVSLYWYRQALGQGPEFLTYFNYEAQQDKSGLPNDRFSAERPEGSISTLTIQRTEQRDSAMYRCASSLTQDYEQYFGPGTRLTVT.

This clone was seen a single time. The J gene is TRBJ2-7, the V gene TRBV15; a possible D gene is TRBD2 (5 bases). The CDR3 sequence is 16 residues long. Germline V gene lookup returns CDR1 LNHNV and CDR2 YYDKDF (reference sequence). The V end was cut by 0 bases, the J end by 5 bases, with 17 bases between. The CDR3 coding sequence is TGTGCCACCAGCAGAGATCGGGAATATCAATCCCACGAGCAGTACTTC. Encoded protein: CATSRDREYQSHEQYF.

Here the CDR3 reads CASSFAVGLAGGPRTGELFF. CDR3 bases: TGTGCCAGCAGCTTTGCAGTCGGGCTAGCGGGGGGGCCAAGAACCGGGGAGCTGTTTTTT. V usage is TRBV12-1 and J usage is TRBJ2-2; the DNA was not used to check the table's D call, TRBD2. TRBV12-1 is annotated as a pseudogene. This CDR3 comprises 20 residues.

The rearrangement links TRBV19 to TRBJ1-1, with a possible D match to TRBD1 (5 bases). V gave up 5 bases and J gave up 0 bases, with 16 bases separating them. The CDR3 runs to 16 residues. From germline, CDR1 is LNHDA and CDR2 SQIVND (reference sequence). CDR3: CASSVLGDPMNTEAFF. CDR3 nucleotides: TGTGCCAGTAGTGTCCTGGGGGACCCTATGAACACTGAAGCTTTCTTT.

This chain uses TRBV19 with TRBJ2-1, with D hard to call. This CDR3 contains 14 residues. V lost 3 bases, J lost 3 bases, and 9 bases lay in between. Per germline, CDR1 LNHDA and CDR2 SQIVND (reference sequence). The CDR3 coding sequence is TGTGCCAGTAGTATGCGGCAGCACTACAATGAGCAGTTCTTC. This codes for CASSMRQHYNEQFF.

This chain links TRBV18 with TRBJ1-4, with 7 nucleotides matching TRBD1. V was clipped by 3 bases and J by 6 bases; unmatched bases: 4. CDR3 size: 14 residues. Germline CDR1 KGHSH, CDR2 LQKENI. CDR3 region: CASSPDRDDEKLFF. The DNA of the CDR3 is TGTGCCAGCTCACCTGACAGGGACGATGAAAAACTGTTTTTT. Full variable domain (outside the CDR3, taken from reference TRBV18 and TRBJ1-4): NAGVMQNPRHLVRRRGQEARLRCSPMKGHSHVYWYRQLPEEGLKFMVYLQKENIIDESGMPKERFSAEFPKEGPSILRIQQVVRGDSAAYFCASSPDRDDEKLFFGSGTQLSVL.

The chain employs TRBV9 and TRBJ2-1, with D uncertain. This CDR3 is built from 14 residues. V was pared by 0 bases and J by 5 bases, with 9 bases between. Germline CDR1 reads SGDLS; CDR2 reads YYNGEE. CDR3 nucleotide sequence: TGTGCCAGCAGCGTAGATGTAAGGGACAATGAGCAGTTCTTC. Residues: CASSVDVRDNEQFF.

The chain employs TRBV28 and TRBJ2-1; the D is unclear. CDR1 is MDHEN, CDR2 SYDVKM, per germline. CDR3 length: 11 residues. V was clipped by 4 bases and J by 6 bases, with 4 bases between them. The CDR3 loop reads CASSSLNEQFF. As DNA, the CDR3 is TGTGCCAGCAGTTCCCTCAATGAGCAGTTCTTC.

CDR3 nucleotide sequence: TGCAGCGTTGTGACAGATTATAATTCACCCCTCCACTTT. Amino acid sequence: CSVVTDYNSPLHF. This sequence joins TRBV29-1 and TRBJ1-6, with D perhaps matching TRBD1 (5 bases). Germline V lookup: CDR1 SQVTM, CDR2 ANQGSEA. This CDR3 contains 13 residues. Between the trimmed V and J ends, which lost 4 bases and 4 bases, there was a span of 8 bases.

J is TRBJ2-7 and V is TRBV6-5; 8 bases match TRBD1. The CDR3 extends over 15 amino acids. Germline V lookup: CDR1 MNHEY, CDR2 SVGAGI. Trimming cost V 1 base and J 2 bases; bases outside gene matches: 4. The DNA of the CDR3 is TGTGCCAGCAGTTACTACCCGGACAGGGCCTACGAGCAGTACTTC. Protein: CASSYYPDRAYEQYF.

The chain recombines TRBV7-9 with TRBJ2-1, with D hard to call. This CDR3 is 16 amino acids long. Trimming cost V 4 bases and J 7 bases, with 20 bases left between them. In germline, CDR1 is SEHNR, CDR2 FQNEAQ (reference sequence). CDR3 sequence: CASSWALRRLENEQFF. CDR3 DNA sequence: TGTGCCAGCAGCTGGGCTTTGAGACGCCTTGAGAATGAGCAGTTCTTC.

The chain joins TRBV6-5 to TRBJ2-7, with a possible D match to TRBD1 (6 bases). The V end was cut by 8 bases, the J end by 1 base, with 15 bases between. The CDR3 length is 14 residues. CDR1 and CDR2 from the germline V gene are MNHEY and SVGAGI. The CDR3: CASARGRLSYEQYF. The CDR3 nucleotides are TGTGCCAGCGCAAGGGGGAGACTATCCTACGAGCAGTACTTC.

This clone was counted once. The gene calls are TRBV18 and TRBJ1-1; the D is unclear. The CDR3 covers 17 residues. V dropped 5 bases and J dropped 0 bases, with 19 bases sitting between them. Per the germline V gene, CDR1 is KGHSH and CDR2 is LQKENI. The CDR3 bases are TGTGCCAGCTCAAGCCTCGTGCAGGTTTGGGTGAACACTGAAGCTTTCTTT. This encodes CASSSLVQVWVNTEAFF.